Below, 15 T cell receptor beta chains from the same sample are listed, as sequenced in a study of vaccination and CD4 T cells after COVID-19. These receptors' antigens are unknown. Treatment: approximately 10-day PBMC culture with coronavirus spike peptide pools or control peptides (ViraFEST assay). Cultured CD4+ T cells had their DNA profiled by the Oncomine TCR Beta short-read assay. MiXCR was run by TCRdb on the PCR reads, yielding one entry per CDR3 protein. Of approximately 21,000 distinct CDR3 sequences in the sample, around 50% were seen once. The sequencing input was CD4+ T cells from blood, cultured in vitro. Receptors originate from a human donor who had recovered from COVID-19.

The table lists this clonotype with a count of one. The chain joins TRBV30 to TRBJ1-6; 8 bases are a match to TRBD1. V lost 4 bases, J lost 6 bases, and 8 bases stayed unmatched. Germline V CDR1 and CDR2: GTSNPN, SVGIG (reference sequence). The CDR3 runs 15 residues. The CDR3 sequence is CAWTRQGMANSPLHF. The CDR3 nucleotides read TGTGCCTGGACCCGACAGGGGATGGCTAATTCACCCCTCCACTTT.

This chain joins TRBV11-3 and TRBJ2-3, with D unresolved. Trimming took 5 bases from V and 5 from J, leaving 14 bases between them. CDR3 length equals 14 residues. Germline V gene lookup returns CDR1 SGHNT and CDR2 YENEEA. In DNA form, the CDR3 reads TGTGCCAGCAGCCGATATCCGTCTCTAGATACGCAGTATTTT. Encoded protein: CASSRYPSLDTQYF.

A single count supports this clonotype. The genes are TRBV7-2 and TRBJ1-1; D is undetermined. The V end was cut by 2 bases, the J end by 1 base, with 11 bases between. Germline V lookup: CDR1 SGHTA, CDR2 FQGNSA. There are 15 residues in the CDR3. The CDR3 loop reads CASSLSTGRNTEAFF. The CDR3 coding sequence is TGTGCCAGCAGCTTAAGTACTGGGAGGAACACTGAAGCTTTCTTT.

In its sample, this clonotype was seen a few times. The chain couples TRBV6-5 to TRBJ1-5; 8 nucleotides align to TRBD1. The CDR3 has 16 residues. The V gene end was trimmed by 4 bases and the J gene end by 2 bases; junction bases not matched to a gene: 7. CDR1 and CDR2 from the germline V gene are MNHEY and SVGAGI. The CDR3 DNA sequence: TGTGCCAGCAGTTCGGGACAGGCGATGGGCAATCAGCCCCAGCATTTT. Residues: CASSSGQAMGNQPQHF.

The rearrangement links TRBV18 to TRBJ1-2; the match to TRBD1 covers 7 bases. The CDR3 extends over 15 amino acids. V lost 3 bases, J lost 6 bases, and 10 bases stayed unmatched. Germline CDR1 and CDR2: KGHSH and LQKENI. The chain's CDR3 is CASSPSGTGADGYTF. The CDR3 bases are TGTGCCAGCTCACCTTCCGGAACAGGGGCTGATGGCTACACCTTC.

Written as DNA, the CDR3 is TGTGCCAGTAGTAGGATGGGGGGGGCTTATGGCTACACCTTC. Translated: CASSRMGGAYGYTF. The J gene is TRBJ1-2, the V gene TRBV19, with D tentatively TRBD1 (6 bases). Per the germline V gene, CDR1 is LNHDA and CDR2 is SQIVND (reference sequence). The CDR3 has 14 amino acids. The ends were cut back, 4 bases at V and 5 bases at J, with 14 bases in the middle.

This chain connects TRBV27 to TRBJ2-7, with 12 bases aligning to TRBD2. The trim removed 0 bases at V and 5 bases at J, leaving 5 bases unmatched. The CDR3 extends over 16 amino acids. Germline V gene data show CDR1 as MNHEY and CDR2 as SMNVEV (reference sequence). CDR3 amino acids: CASSLSGTSGYHEQYF. The CDR3 region has the DNA TGTGCCAGCAGTTTATCCGGGACTAGCGGGTATCACGAGCAGTACTTC.

This clonotype has just a few counts. The chain is built from TRBV5-6 and TRBJ1-3; D ambiguous. The V gene's germline CDR1 is SGHDT and CDR2 YYEEEE. The CDR3 is 13 residues long. With 1 base removed from V and 8 bases from J, the gap between germline ends came to 10 bases. The CDR3 here is CASSLREGYTIYF. In nucleotides, the CDR3 is TGTGCCAGCAGCTTGCGGGAGGGCTACACCATATATTTT.

This clonotype was detected only a few times. The rearrangement uses TRBV21-1 and TRBJ1-2. TRBV21-1 is designated a pseudogene. This CDR3 contains 13 residues. The chain's CDR3 is CASSKRGYDGYTF. In DNA form, the CDR3 reads TGTGCCAGCAGCAAAAGAGGGTATGATGGCTACACCTTC.

This clonotype was counted once. The chain uses TRBV27 and TRBJ1-4; D is uncertain. V was clipped by 2 bases and J by 6 bases, with 10 bases between them. CDR1 and CDR2 (germline): MNHEY, SMNVEV (reference sequence). This CDR3 is 14 amino acids long. Here the CDR3 DNA reads TGTGCCAGCAGTTTACTAGCGAAGCATGAAAAACTGTTTTTT. It codes for CASSLLAKHEKLFF.

This chain connects TRBV18 to TRBJ1-1; 7 nucleotides agree with TRBD1. From germline, CDR1 is KGHSH and CDR2 LQKENI. Losses at the gene ends were 2 bases for V and 5 bases for J; bases not matched to a gene: 5. The CDR3 is made up of 14 amino acids. The CDR3 reads CASSPTGERTEAFF. CDR3 nucleotide sequence: TGTGCCAGCTCACCAACAGGGGAGCGGACTGAAGCTTTCTTT.

This clonotype was detected a few times. The chain employs TRBV20-1 and TRBJ2-7; TRBD1 matches 10 bases. Trimming at V came to 2 bases and at J to 4 bases, leaving 14 bases not matched to a gene. CDR1 and CDR2 (germline): DFQATT, SNEGSKA (reference sequence). This CDR3 region has 17 residues. The CDR3: CSARPPLGQGIGYEQYF. CDR3 DNA: TGCAGTGCTAGACCGCCATTGGGACAGGGGATCGGTTACGAGCAGTACTTC.

This chain uses TRBV7-2 with TRBJ1-1; 10 nucleotides agree with TRBD1. V was pared by 3 bases and J by 1 base, with 5 bases of the junction left unmatched. The CDR3 spans 16 residues. Looked up from germline, CDR1 is SGHTA and CDR2 is FQGNSA. The CDR3 sequence is CASSFVTGGRNTEAFF. The CDR3 region has the DNA TGTGCCAGCAGCTTTGTGACAGGGGGCCGGAACACTGAAGCTTTCTTT.

This clonotype was counted between two and nine times. J is TRBJ1-1 and V is TRBV11-3; D perhaps matches TRBD1 (6 bases). Germline V gene sequence: CDR1 SGHNT, CDR2 YENEEA. The CDR3 covers 15 residues. Trimming pared 5 bases from V and 7 bases from J, leaving 20 bases between. The DNA for the CDR3 is TGTGCCAGCAGCAAGCGCCGAGGGACACTAGATGAAGCTTTCTTT. As protein: CASSKRRGTLDEAFF.

CDR3 sequence reads: CASSLSPTSTDTQYF. In nucleotides, the CDR3 is TGTGCCAGCAGCTTGAGCCCAACCAGCACAGATACGCAGTATTTT. V and J are TRBV7-2 and TRBJ2-3; D is unresolved. Germline CDR1 SGHTA, CDR2 FQGNSA. V lost 3 bases, J lost 0 bases, and 10 bases lay in between. This CDR3 comprises 15 residues.